The T cell receptor beta chain described here comes from a study of CD8+ T cells in alopecia areata. Study results and limitations: For lesional scalp, especially alopecia totalis/universalis, clonality was higher than in normal scalp.

Treatment reported: oral pan-JAK inhibitor, 5-10 mg twice daily. The germline V gene encodes CDR1 SEHNR and CDR2 FQNEAQ (reference sequence). V lost 4 bases to trimming and J lost 4 bases, with 13 bases between them. CDR3 length: 14 amino acids. This clone was seen a handful of times. Its target is not known. Reverse transcription of extracted RNA yielded cDNA, which provided the sequencing template. The data were produced by immunoSEQ multiplex PCR, yet TCRdb's version contains in-frame clones alone and is incomplete. The sample contains around 200,000 clones, about 60% of which appear only once. The receptor was derived from a human donor with alopecia areata. This chain joins TRBV7-9 and TRBJ2-5; TRBD2 might be the D (6 bases). This specimen consisted of CD8+ T cells sorted from blood, obtained at week 24, from a patient treated with tofacitinib. The CDR3 reads CASSSSVGRETQYF. The CDR3 DNA reads TGTGCCAGCAGCTCCTCGGTCGGGAGAGAGACCCAGTACTTC.